Listed here are 23 T cell receptor beta chains from one sample, sequenced in a study of CD8 T cells in Susac syndrome. Random hexamers were used to reverse transcribe an amount of roughly 0.45 to 1 ug RNA. TCRdb fed the immunoSEQ multiplex PCR reads into MiXCR, producing one record per CDR3 protein. The sample has some 400,000 distinct CDR3 sequences, 75% to 90% seen once; the top ten hold 0.09% to 0.15%. Specimen: CD8+ T cells from PBMCs. Receptors originate from a human donor with multiple sclerosis.

The chain has TRBV3-1 and TRBJ2-6; D gene uncertain. CDR1 is LGHDT, CDR2 YNNKEL, per germline (reference sequence). The CDR3 length is 15 residues. V gave up 5 bases and J gave up 1 base, with 9 bases separating them. The CDR3 nucleotides are TGTGCCAGCAGCACCTCCCAATCTGGGGCCAACGTCCTGACTTTC. Amino acid sequence: CASSTSQSGANVLTF.

This clonotype was seen just once. CDR3 nucleotide sequence: TGTGCCAGCAGCCACCTAGGGGGCAGGGGGAACACTGAAGCTTTCTTT. Its translation: CASSHLGGRGNTEAFF. This chain connects TRBV5-8 to TRBJ1-1, with 7 bases aligning to TRBD1. CDR3 length: 16 residues. Per germline, CDR1 SGHTS and CDR2 YDEGEE. V trimming: 4 bases; J trimming: 1 base; junction bases outside the gene matches: 10.

The chain is built from TRBV9 and TRBJ2-2, with 9 bases fitting TRBD2. There are 16 residues in the CDR3. The germline V gene encodes CDR1 SGDLS and CDR2 YYNGEE. V gave up 0 bases and J gave up 0 bases; unmatched junction bases: 0. CDR3: CASSVASGTNTGELFF. DNA for the CDR3: TGTGCCAGCAGCGTAGCTAGCGGGACGAACACCGGGGAGCTGTTTTTT.

This clonotype came up a few times. The V and J genes are TRBV19 and TRBJ2-1; TRBD2 aligns across 7 bases. This CDR3 contains 15 residues. Germline V gene sequence: CDR1 LNHDA, CDR2 SQIVND (reference sequence). Trimming at V came to 1 base and at J to 4 bases, leaving 4 bases not matched to a gene. The CDR3 DNA sequence: TGTGCCAGTAGTATAGTCCCTAGCGGTTACAATGAGCAGTTCTTC. Encoded protein: CASSIVPSGYNEQFF. Using reference TRBV19 and TRBJ2-1 for the parts outside the CDR3, the full variable domain is DGGITQSPKYLFRKEGQNVTLSCEQNLNHDAMYWYRQDPGQGLRLIYYSQIVNDFQKGDIAEGYSVSREKKESFPLTVTSAQKNPTAFYLCASSIVPSGYNEQFFGPGTRLTVL.

V gene TRBV4-1 combines with J gene TRBJ2-3; 8 bases line up with TRBD2. Trimming took 1 base from V and 4 from J; bases not matched to a gene: 10. This CDR3 is built from 17 residues. CDR1 MGHRA and CDR2 YSYEKL come from the germline V gene. The CDR3 DNA reads TGCGCCAGCAGCCAAGGGGTCAGCGGGAGCCAAGCAGATACGCAGTATTTT. The encoded protein is CASSQGVSGSQADTQYF.

This chain joins TRBV12-3 or TRBV12-4 and TRBJ2-1, with 8 bases matching TRBD1. The CDR3 loop spans 15 amino acids. Trimming removed 6 bases from V and 7 bases from J; junction bases left unmatched: 11. CDR3 region: CASRLGQGPVNEQFF. The CDR3 DNA reads TGTGCCAGCAGACTAGGACAGGGACCGGTAAATGAGCAGTTCTTC.

The V and J genes are TRBV15 and TRBJ1-2; possibly TRBD1 for D (6 bases). V lost 5 bases and J 4 bases, leaving 20 bases between the germline ends. The CDR3 is 16 residues long. CDR1 LNHNV and CDR2 YYDKDF come from the germline V gene (reference sequence). The CDR3: CATSGPAGAQGYGYTF. CDR3 in DNA: TGTGCCACCAGCGGCCCCGCGGGGGCGCAGGGCTATGGCTACACCTTC.

The rearrangement uses TRBV9 and TRBJ1-5; 10 nucleotides match TRBD1. CDR1 and CDR2 from the germline V gene are SGDLS and YYNGEE. V lost 0 bases, J lost 6 bases, and 12 bases stayed unmatched. The CDR3 contains 18 residues. The CDR3 loop is CASSVVGGGTGESQPQHF. The CDR3 nucleotides read TGTGCCAGCAGCGTAGTCGGGGGTGGGACAGGGGAAAGTCAGCCCCAGCATTTT.

J is TRBJ2-7 and V is TRBV4-1; the D gene could be TRBD1 or TRBD2 (5 bases each). CDR3 length: 15 amino acids. The germline V gene encodes CDR1 MGHRA and CDR2 YSYEKL. The V end was cut by 0 bases, the J end by 7 bases, with 16 bases between. CDR3 coding DNA: TGCGCCAGCAGCCAAGAGACACTGGGGGTCTCTGAGCAGTACTTC. Its protein product is CASSQETLGVSEQYF.

The chain couples TRBV3-1 to TRBJ2-7; 8 nucleotides align to TRBD1. V gave up 1 base and J gave up 0 bases; unmatched junction bases: 5. Germline CDR1 reads LGHDT; CDR2 reads YNNKEL (reference sequence). This CDR3 spans 16 amino acids. CDR3 coding DNA: TGTGCCAGCAGCCAAGCCAGGGACAGGTTCTCCTACGAGCAGTACTTC. Translation: CASSQARDRFSYEQYF.

The chain uses TRBV7-9 and TRBJ1-4, with D possibly matching TRBD1 (5 bases). The germline V and J ends were trimmed by 1 base and 8 bases, with 17 bases remaining between them. The CDR3 length is 16 residues. Germline V lookup: CDR1 SEHNR, CDR2 FQNEAQ (reference sequence). In DNA form, the CDR3 reads TGTGCCAGCAGCTTAGGGGGCCAGGGCCACCGGGAAAAACTGTTTTTT. It is translated as CASSLGGQGHREKLFF.

This chain joins TRBV19 and TRBJ2-2, with D unresolved. V was shortened by 6 bases and J by 7 bases, with 9 bases between the two germline ends. CDR3 size: 12 residues. Germline CDR1 reads LNHDA; CDR2 reads SQIVND (reference sequence). The CDR3 coding sequence is TGTGCCAGTAGCGCTTCCCTCGGGGAGCTGTTTTTT. Protein sequence: CASSASLGELFF.

The J gene is TRBJ1-2, the V gene TRBV12-3 or TRBV12-4, with no clear D. The CDR3 has 13 residues. With 3 bases removed from V and 2 bases from J, the gap between germline ends came to 7 bases. The CDR3 nucleotides read TGTGCCAGCAGTTTTGGGAAGAACTATGGCTACACCTTC. It translates to CASSFGKNYGYTF.

The genes are TRBV29-1 and TRBJ2-4, with TRBD2 matching 8 bases. This CDR3 is 15 amino acids long. V gave up 2 bases and J gave up 7 bases; unmatched junction bases: 10. Germline CDR1 reads SQVTM; CDR2 reads ANQGSEA. The CDR3 DNA sequence: TGCAGCGTTGAATATGCGACTAGCGAGGAGAACATTCAGTACTTC. It encodes CSVEYATSEENIQYF.

The chain has TRBV15 and TRBJ2-2; no clear D. Germline V gene lookup returns CDR1 LNHNV and CDR2 YYDKDF (reference sequence). The CDR3 has 15 residues. Trimming removed 0 bases at V and 7 bases at J, with 12 bases between. CDR3 DNA: TGTGCCACCAGCAGAGACAAGGGCGACGGCGGGGAGCTGTTTTTT. It codes for CATSRDKGDGGELFF.

The chain recombines TRBV4-1 with TRBJ2-3, with TRBD2 matching 11 bases. The ends lost 3 bases at V and 0 bases at J; junction bases unmatched: 5. There are 17 residues in the CDR3. The germline V gene has CDR1 MGHRA and CDR2 YSYEKL. For the CDR3, the DNA is TGCGCCAGCAGCCAGCGTACTAGCGGGGGAAGCACAGATACGCAGTATTTT. It codes for CASSQRTSGGSTDTQYF.

The J gene is TRBJ2-3, the V gene TRBV30; D is undetermined. The germline V gene encodes CDR1 GTSNPN and CDR2 SVGIG (reference sequence). V was cut by 1 base and J by 5 bases, with 4 bases left in between. The CDR3 has 11 residues. DNA of the CDR3: TGTGCCTGGAGTGAAGGAGATACGCAGTATTTT. Amino acid sequence: CAWSEGDTQYF.

The J gene is TRBJ1-6, the V gene TRBV7-9; D remains unclear. The CDR3 spans 17 residues. V was shortened by 3 bases and J by 0 bases, with 12 bases between the two germline ends. Germline assignment: CDR1 SEHNR and CDR2 FQNEAQ (reference sequence). The CDR3 region has the DNA TGTGCCAGCAGCTTCGGACTTCCGAGCTCCTATAATTCACCCCTCCACTTT. Translating it yields CASSFGLPSSYNSPLHF.

V is TRBV19 and J is TRBJ1-1; no clear D. This CDR3 is built from 13 residues. Trimming took off 3 bases at V and 6 bases at J, with 11 bases between the two ends. Germline CDR1 and CDR2: LNHDA and SQIVND (reference sequence). CDR3 region: CASSMRVGAEAFF. The DNA for the CDR3 is TGTGCCAGTAGTATGCGTGTTGGGGCTGAAGCTTTCTTT.

This clonotype occurred once. The J gene is TRBJ2-1, the V gene TRBV14; 9 bases map to TRBD1. The CDR3 length is 18 residues. V trimming: 0 bases; J trimming: 8 bases; junction bases outside the gene matches: 14. Germline V gene data show CDR1 as SGHDN and CDR2 as FVKESK. The CDR3 DNA reads TGTGCCAGCAGCCAAGATCTTTTCGGACAGGGGAGTGTAGATGAGCAGTTCTTC. Amino acids: CASSQDLFGQGSVDEQFF.

The genes are TRBV27 and TRBJ2-7; 8 bases fit TRBD1. Trimming took 5 bases from V and 0 from J; bases not matched to a gene: 6. The CDR3 has 15 residues. The germline V gene encodes CDR1 MNHEY and CDR2 SMNVEV (reference sequence). The CDR3 protein is CASSHTGGLSYEQYF. The CDR3 DNA is TGTGCCAGCAGTCATACAGGGGGGCTCTCCTACGAGCAGTACTTC.

A few counts support this clonotype. V is TRBV20-1 and J is TRBJ1-1, with D unclear. The length of the CDR3 is 16 residues. Germline V CDR1 and CDR2: DFQATT, SNEGSKA (reference sequence). Between the trimmed V and J ends, which lost 6 bases and 0 bases, there was a span of 20 bases. The CDR3 sequence: CSAPERAPIMNTEAFF. The CDR3 DNA reads TGCAGTGCCCCTGAGCGAGCACCAATTATGAACACTGAAGCTTTCTTT.

The J gene is TRBJ2-1, the V gene TRBV5-1; D gene uncertain. Per germline, CDR1 SGHRS and CDR2 YFSETQ. This CDR3 has 14 amino acids. Trimming removed 4 bases at V and 8 bases at J, with 16 bases between. CDR3: CASSLLAATDEQFF. The CDR3 DNA reads TGCGCCAGCAGCCTCCTCGCTGCGACGGATGAGCAGTTCTTC.